The source of this T cell receptor (beta chain) is a study of response to subunit inactivated influenza vaccine. Points from the study as a whole: The authors offered the suggestion that each seasonal influenza vaccination recruits few new T cells.

TCRdb independently ran MiXCR on the RT-PCR reads; one entry per CDR3 protein. The repertoire holds under 200,000 distinct CDR3 sequences, with approximately 12% as singletons. V lost 6 bases and J lost 1; bases outside the gene matches: 4. Germline-derived CDR1 and CDR2 are WNHNN and SYGVQD (reference sequence). The CDR3 sequence is 15 residues long. In regard to this clonotype: Its specificity is not known.

The source is a man between 50 and 69 years old who received an inactivated influenza vaccine. The sample was CD8+ T cells sorted from PBMCs, taken around 25 months after vaccination. V gene TRBV10-1 combines with J gene TRBJ1-4; TRBD1 aligns across 8 bases. CDR3 amino acids: CASSEDRGTNEKLFF. The DNA of the CDR3 is TGCGCCAGCAGCGAAGACAGGGGAACTAATGAAAAACTGTTTTTT.